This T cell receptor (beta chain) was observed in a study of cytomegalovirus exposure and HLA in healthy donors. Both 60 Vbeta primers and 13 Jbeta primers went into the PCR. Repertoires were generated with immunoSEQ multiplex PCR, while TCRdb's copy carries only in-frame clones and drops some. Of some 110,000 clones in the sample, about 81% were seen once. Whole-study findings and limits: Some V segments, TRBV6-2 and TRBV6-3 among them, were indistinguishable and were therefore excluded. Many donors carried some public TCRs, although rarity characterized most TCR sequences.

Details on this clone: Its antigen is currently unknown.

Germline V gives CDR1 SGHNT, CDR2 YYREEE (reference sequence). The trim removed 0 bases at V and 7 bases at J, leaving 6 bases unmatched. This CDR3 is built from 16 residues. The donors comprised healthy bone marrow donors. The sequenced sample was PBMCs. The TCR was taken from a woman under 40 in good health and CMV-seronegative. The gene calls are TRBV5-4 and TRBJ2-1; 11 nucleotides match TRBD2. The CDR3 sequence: CASSLELAGVKNEQFF. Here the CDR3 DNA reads TGTGCCAGCAGCTTGGAACTAGCGGGAGTTAAAAATGAGCAGTTCTTC.